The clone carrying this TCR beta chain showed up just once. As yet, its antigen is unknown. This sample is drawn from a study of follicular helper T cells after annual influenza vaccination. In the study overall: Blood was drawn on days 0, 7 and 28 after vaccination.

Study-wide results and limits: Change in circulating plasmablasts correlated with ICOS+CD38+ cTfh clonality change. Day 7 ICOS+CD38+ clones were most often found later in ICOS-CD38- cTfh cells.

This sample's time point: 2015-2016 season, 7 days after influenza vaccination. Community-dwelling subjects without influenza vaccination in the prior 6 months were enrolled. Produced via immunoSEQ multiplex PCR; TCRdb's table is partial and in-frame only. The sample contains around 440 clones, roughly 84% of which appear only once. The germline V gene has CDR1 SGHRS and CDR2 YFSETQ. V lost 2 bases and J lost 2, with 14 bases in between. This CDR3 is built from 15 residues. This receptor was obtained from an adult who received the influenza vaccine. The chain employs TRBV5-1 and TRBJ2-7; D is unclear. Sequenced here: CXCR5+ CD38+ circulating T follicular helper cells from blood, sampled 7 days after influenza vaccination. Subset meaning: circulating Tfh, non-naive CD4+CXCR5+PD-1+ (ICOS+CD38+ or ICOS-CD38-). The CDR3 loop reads CASSLKKPIPYEQYF. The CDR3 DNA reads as TGCGCCAGCAGCTTAAAAAAACCGATTCCCTACGAGCAGTACTTC. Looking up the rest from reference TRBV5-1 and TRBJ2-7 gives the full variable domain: KAGVTQTPRYLIKTRGQQVTLSCSPISGHRSVSWYQQTPGQGLQFLFEYFSETQRNKGNFPGRFSGRQFSNSRSEMNVSTLELGDSALYLCASSLKKPIPYEQYFGPGTRLTVT.